Shown below are 23 T cell receptor beta chains from a single sample sequenced in a study of blood T cell repertoires in COVID-19. Some clones are missing from TCRdb's copy, which holds only in-frame ones; the method was immunoSEQ multiplex PCR. The sample holds some 250,000 clones, approximately 83% seen once. The sequenced sample consisted of peripheral blood. The source is a man aged 45-65 years with active or convalescent COVID-19.

The J gene is TRBJ1-1, the V gene TRBV19; 8 positions match TRBD1. Germline-derived CDR1 and CDR2 are LNHDA and SQIVND (reference sequence). J lost 3 bases, V lost 6 bases, and 3 bases had no gene match. The CDR3 contains 13 residues. The DNA for the CDR3 is TGTGCCAGTAGAACGACAGGGGACACTGAAGCTTTCTTT. Protein: CASRTTGDTEAFF.

The genes are TRBV6-2 or TRBV6-3 and TRBJ2-2, with 9 bases lining up with TRBD1. J gave up 7 bases and V 2 bases, and 11 bases lay outside the gene matches. In germline, CDR1 is MNHEY, CDR2 SVGEGT. The CDR3 runs to 17 residues. The DNA for the CDR3 is TGTGCCAGCAGTTACCCCCGGGACAGGGTTTCGGTCGGGGAGCTGTTTTTT. The encoded protein is CASSYPRDRVSVGELFF.

The rearrangement joins TRBV4-1 to TRBJ2-7; 8 bases align to TRBD1. The CDR3 is 16 amino acids. V trimming: 8 bases; J trimming: 4 bases; junction bases outside the gene matches: 16. Per germline, CDR1 MGHRA and CDR2 YSYEKL. DNA for the CDR3: TGCGCCAGCTCCCCCTCTGGACAGGGAAACCAATACGAGCAGTACTTC. It yields the protein CASSPSGQGNQYEQYF.

The gene calls are TRBV6-5 and TRBJ1-6, with a tentative D call TRBD1 (5 bases). CDR3 size: 13 residues. Germline assignment: CDR1 MNHEY and CDR2 SVGAGI. V gave up 8 bases and J gave up 6 bases, with 11 bases separating them. The CDR3, as DNA: TGTGCCAGCCGAGTAGGGGCTAATTCACCCCTCCACTTT. Translated: CASRVGANSPLHF.

The V and J genes are TRBV7-8 and TRBJ1-5; no definite D call. V was shortened by 5 bases and J by 3 bases, with 14 bases between the two germline ends. This CDR3 contains 15 residues. The germline CDR1 and CDR2 sequences are SGHVS and FQNEAQ. The DNA of the CDR3 is TGTGCCAGCAGCCGGGGAGGCTTAGACAATCAGCCCCAGCATTTT. It specifies CASSRGGLDNQPQHF.

This sequence joins TRBV28 and TRBJ1-4; 10 nucleotides match TRBD1. This CDR3 contains 15 residues. V gave up 5 bases and J gave up 8 bases; unmatched junction bases: 8. Germline CDR1 is MDHEN and CDR2 is SYDVKM. CDR3 nucleotides: TGTGCCAGCAGTCGCCGACAGGGGGCATGGGAAAAACTGTTTTTT. This codes for CASSRRQGAWEKLFF.

This rearrangement joins TRBV19 to TRBJ1-4; tentative D call: TRBD1 (6 bases). Germline V lookup: CDR1 LNHDA, CDR2 SQIVND (reference sequence). The CDR3 has 15 residues. Trimming left V 6 bases short and J 0 bases short, with 11 bases between. The CDR3 DNA follows: TGTGCCAGTAGAGTCAGGGACACAACTAATGAAAAACTGTTTTTT. It translates to CASRVRDTTNEKLFF. The complete variable domain, with remaining parts taken from reference TRBV19 and TRBJ1-4, reads DGGITQSPKYLFRKEGQNVTLSCEQNLNHDAMYWYRQDPGQGLRLIYYSQIVNDFQKGDIAEGYSVSREKKESFPLTVTSAQKNPTAFYLCASRVRDTTNEKLFFGSGTQLSVL.

The V and J genes are TRBV27 and TRBJ1-6, with D hard to call. Germline V gene data show CDR1 as MNHEY and CDR2 as SMNVEV (reference sequence). This CDR3 comprises 15 residues. Trimming left V 1 base short and J 10 bases short, with 14 bases between. The CDR3 loop reads CASSLLIGWASPLHF. For the CDR3, the DNA is TGTGCCAGCAGTTTATTGATTGGCTGGGCGTCACCCCTCCACTTT.

This clone was picked up one time. The rearrangement links TRBV7-3 to TRBJ2-7, with 9 nucleotides matching TRBD1. V shed 5 bases and J 6 bases; nucleotides not matched to a gene: 2. CDR1 SGHTA and CDR2 FQGTGA come from the germline V gene. The CDR3 spans 12 residues. CDR3 in amino acids: CASSPGQGEQYF. CDR3 nucleotide sequence: TGTGCCAGCAGCCCGGGACAGGGCGAGCAGTACTTC.

V usage is TRBV18 and J usage is TRBJ2-7; D possibly corresponds to TRBD2 (5 bases). Trimming cost V 8 bases and J 4 bases, with 9 bases left between them. This CDR3 region has 11 residues. Germline-derived CDR1 and CDR2 are KGHSH and LQKENI. CDR3: CASQREYEQYF. Here the CDR3 DNA reads TGTGCCAGCCAACGGGAATACGAGCAGTACTTC.

The chain recombines TRBV19 with TRBJ1-1; 7 nucleotides line up with TRBD1. There are 15 residues in the CDR3. V dropped 2 bases and J dropped 5; count of bases not matched to a gene: 8. In germline, CDR1 is LNHDA, CDR2 SQIVND (reference sequence). CDR3 sequence: CASSIPIQGKTEAFF. CDR3 in DNA: TGTGCCAGTAGTATACCCATACAGGGGAAGACTGAAGCTTTCTTT.

The genes are TRBV5-1 and TRBJ1-1; D uncertain. V shed 4 bases and J shed 1 base, with 11 bases lying between them. CDR1 is SGHRS and CDR2 is YFSETQ in the germline V gene. The CDR3 extends over 14 amino acids. CDR3: CASSLNRGNTEAFF. CDR3 sequence (DNA): TGCGCCAGCAGCCTCAATCGGGGGAACACTGAAGCTTTCTTT.

V usage is TRBV18 and J usage is TRBJ1-2; D is perhaps TRBD1 (5 bases). Trimming took 1 base from V and 7 from J, leaving 13 bases between them. Germline loops: CDR1 KGHSH, CDR2 LQKENI. This CDR3 has 14 amino acids. CDR3 residues: CASSPLGGRSGYTF. For the CDR3, the DNA is TGTGCCAGCTCACCACTCGGGGGGAGGAGTGGCTACACCTTC. The full variable domain, in which reference TRBV18 and TRBJ1-2 provide the parts outside the CDR3, is NAGVMQNPRHLVRRRGQEARLRCSPMKGHSHVYWYRQLPEEGLKFMVYLQKENIIDESGMPKERFSAEFPKEGPSILRIQQVVRGDSAAYFCASSPLGGRSGYTFGSGTRLTVV.

This clone was observed a few times. This chain links TRBV19 with TRBJ2-2; the D gene is possibly TRBD2 (5 bases). Germline V lookup: CDR1 LNHDA, CDR2 SQIVND (reference sequence). The CDR3 spans 13 residues. The germline V and J ends were trimmed by 6 bases and 5 bases, with 10 bases remaining between them. The CDR3 DNA reads as TGTGCCAGTAGGAGGGCCGGGACCGGGGAGCTGTTTTTT. Protein: CASRRAGTGELFF.

The V and J genes are TRBV9 and TRBJ2-3; the D gene is possibly TRBD1 (5 bases). The CDR3 contains 14 residues. Between the trimmed V and J ends, which lost 2 bases and 8 bases, there was a span of 15 bases. CDR1 and CDR2 from the germline V gene are SGDLS and YYNGEE. The CDR3 protein is CASSVSRTGVTQYF. The CDR3 DNA sequence: TGTGCCAGCAGCGTCTCACGAACAGGCGTTACGCAGTATTTT.

The chain employs TRBV30 and TRBJ1-1; a weak D match, TRBD1 (5 bases). This CDR3 is 13 amino acids long. V was clipped by 0 bases and J by 3 bases, with 8 bases between them. Germline V lookup: CDR1 GTSNPN, CDR2 SVGIG (reference sequence). DNA for the CDR3: TGTGCCTGGAGTGTACAAGGGGACACTGAAGCTTTCTTT. Translation gives CAWSVQGDTEAFF.

The genes are TRBV18 and TRBJ2-5; D perhaps matches TRBD1 (6 bases). Germline CDR1 KGHSH, CDR2 LQKENI. The CDR3 covers 14 residues. The germline V and J ends were trimmed by 3 bases and 2 bases, with 10 bases remaining between them. The CDR3, as DNA: TGTGCCAGCTCACCGGGCCAGGGGCAAGAGACCCAGTACTTC. Its protein product is CASSPGQGQETQYF. Based on the CDR3 plus reference TRBV18 and TRBJ2-5, the full variable domain is NAGVMQNPRHLVRRRGQEARLRCSPMKGHSHVYWYRQLPEEGLKFMVYLQKENIIDESGMPKERFSAEFPKEGPSILRIQQVVRGDSAAYFCASSPGQGQETQYFGPGTRLLVL.

This rearrangement joins TRBV9 to TRBJ2-1; 12 bases line up with TRBD2. The CDR3 is 16 residues long. The V gene end was trimmed by 0 bases and the J gene end by 8 bases; junction bases not matched to a gene: 6. Germline CDR1 and CDR2: SGDLS and YYNGEE. CDR3 sequence reads: CASSVVLAGGPDEQFF. The CDR3 DNA is TGTGCCAGCAGCGTAGTGCTAGCGGGGGGGCCCGATGAGCAGTTCTTC.

The gene calls are TRBV5-4 and TRBJ2-3; D is possibly TRBD2 (6 bases). V was trimmed by 0 bases and J by 6 bases, leaving 17 bases between them. Germline loops: CDR1 SGHNT, CDR2 YYREEE (reference sequence). The CDR3 loop spans 16 amino acids. The CDR3 region is CASSLDIPSAGDTQYF. In DNA form, the CDR3 reads TGTGCCAGCAGCTTGGACATTCCTTCGGCGGGGGATACGCAGTATTTT.

The gene calls are TRBV7-2 and TRBJ1-1; TRBD1 might be the D (5 bases). The germline V gene encodes CDR1 SGHTA and CDR2 FQGNSA. Trimming pared 1 base from V and 5 bases from J, leaving 14 bases between. The CDR3 has 15 residues. The CDR3 loop is CASSLDQGYGTEAFF. The DNA of the CDR3 is TGTGCCAGCAGCTTAGACCAGGGTTACGGGACTGAAGCTTTCTTT.

This chain connects TRBV6-5 to TRBJ2-3; D might be TRBD2 (7 bases). V shed 8 bases and J shed 0 bases, with 9 bases lying between them. The CDR3 totals 13 residues. From germline, CDR1 is MNHEY and CDR2 SVGAGI. This CDR3 is CASGGASTDTQYF. Written as DNA, the CDR3 is TGTGCCAGCGGGGGGGCCAGCACAGATACGCAGTATTTT.

V usage is TRBV29-1 and J usage is TRBJ2-5, with 10 bases matching TRBD2. This CDR3 spans 14 amino acids. The ends lost 6 bases at V and 2 bases at J; junction bases unmatched: 6. CDR1 and CDR2 from the germline V gene are SQVTM and ANQGSEA. CDR3 protein: CSVERGGPQETQYF. The CDR3 nucleotides read TGCAGCGTGGAGCGGGGGGGCCCTCAAGAGACCCAGTACTTC.

This clone was recorded only once. The chain employs TRBV25-1 and TRBJ1-4; 7 bases are a match to TRBD1. The CDR3 spans 12 residues. CDR1 is MGHDK, CDR2 SYGVNS, per germline. V lost 8 bases, J lost 7 bases, and 4 bases stayed unmatched. In nucleotides, the CDR3 is TGTGCCAGCCGGGACAGTGGTGAAAAACTGTTTTTT. Translation: CASRDSGEKLFF.